These 2 T cell receptor beta chains share one sample of origin, sequenced in a study of vaccination effects on CD4 cells after COVID-19. These TCRs are of unknown antigen specificity. Sequencing used immunoSEQ multiplex PCR; TCRdb keeps in-frame clones, though not all of them. The table has some 17,000 clones, 55% to 75% seen once; the top ten hold 9% to 9.5%. Before any sequencing was done, the ViraFEST assay used viral peptide pools to expand antigen-specific CD4+ T cells. Following a roughly 10-day culture, CD4+ T cells were purified. Participants were given two doses of BNT162b2 or mRNA-1273 vaccine. Sequencing used CD4+ T cells from PBMCs cultured with SARS-CoV-2 spike peptides, obtained after COVID-19 vaccination. These TCRs come from a human donor who received a COVID-19 vaccine.

This chain uses TRBV7-2 with TRBJ1-2; tentatively, D is TRBD1 (6 bases). V shed 5 bases and J shed 6 bases, with 13 bases lying between them. Germline V gives CDR1 SGHTA, CDR2 FQGNSA. This CDR3 contains 13 residues. CDR3 loop: CASSLQQGDGYTF. In DNA form, the CDR3 reads TGTGCCAGCAGCCTCCAACAGGGAGATGGCTACACCTTC.

The rearrangement links TRBV5-1 to TRBJ1-4; D is undetermined. Germline lookup yields CDR1 SGHRS and CDR2 YFSETQ. This CDR3 region has 14 residues. V lost 4 bases and J 0 bases, leaving 7 bases between the germline ends. The CDR3 here is CASSVGTTNEKLFF. The DNA for the CDR3 is TGCGCCAGCAGCGTCGGCACAACTAATGAAAAACTGTTTTTT.